This TCR beta chain is drawn from a study of beta chain features in type 1 diabetes. Sequenced material consisted of expressed TCRB transcripts (all of the isolated RNA was reverse transcribed). Method: immunoSEQ multiplex PCR; TCRdb's copy keeps in-frame clones and lacks some. The table shows some 500,000 clones, with roughly 11% occurring only once. Every donor had blood drawn once into heparin, around 100 mL on average. A word on this clone: Its target is not known.

Study-wide points: Type 1 diabetes patients had moderately but significantly shorter TCRB CDR3s in all four CD4+ subsets. Possible PCR preference for shorter templates applied equally to patients and controls.

The source material was naive CD4+ T cells from blood. The receptor was derived from a woman aged 18-29 years in good health.

The CDR3, as DNA: TGTGCCAGCAGTGACAGCTATCAGCCCCAGCATTTT. It codes for CASSDSYQPQHF. The chain combines TRBV2 with TRBJ1-5; D remains ambiguous. The CDR3 spans 12 residues. Trimming removed 3 bases from V and 5 bases from J, with 5 bases in between. Germline V gene data show CDR1 as SNHLY and CDR2 as FYNNEI.